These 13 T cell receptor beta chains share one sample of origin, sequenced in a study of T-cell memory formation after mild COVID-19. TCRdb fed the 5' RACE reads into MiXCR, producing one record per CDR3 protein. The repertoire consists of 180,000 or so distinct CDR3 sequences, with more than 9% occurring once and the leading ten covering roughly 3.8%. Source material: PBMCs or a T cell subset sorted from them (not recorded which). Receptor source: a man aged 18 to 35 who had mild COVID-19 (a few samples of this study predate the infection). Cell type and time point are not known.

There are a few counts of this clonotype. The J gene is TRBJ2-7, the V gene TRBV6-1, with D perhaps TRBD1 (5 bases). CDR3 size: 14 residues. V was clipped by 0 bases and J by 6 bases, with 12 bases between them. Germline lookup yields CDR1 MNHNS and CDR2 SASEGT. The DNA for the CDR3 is TGTGCCAGCAGTGAAGCGAGGCAGGGCTCCGAGCAGTACTTC. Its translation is CASSEARQGSEQYF.

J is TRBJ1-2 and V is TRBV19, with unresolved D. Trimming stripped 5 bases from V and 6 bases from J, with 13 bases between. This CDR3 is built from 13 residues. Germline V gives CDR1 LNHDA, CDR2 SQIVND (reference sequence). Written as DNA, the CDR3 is TGTGCCAGTAGTCCCCGGACCTTTAATGGCTACACCTTC. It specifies CASSPRTFNGYTF.

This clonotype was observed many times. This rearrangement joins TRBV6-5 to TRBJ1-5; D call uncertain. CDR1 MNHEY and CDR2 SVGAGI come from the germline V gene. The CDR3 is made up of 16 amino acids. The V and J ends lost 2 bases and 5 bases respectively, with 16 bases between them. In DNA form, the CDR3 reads TGTGCCAGCAGTTACACTGCTGCGAGTCCTTATCAGCCCCAGCATTTT. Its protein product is CASSYTAASPYQPQHF.

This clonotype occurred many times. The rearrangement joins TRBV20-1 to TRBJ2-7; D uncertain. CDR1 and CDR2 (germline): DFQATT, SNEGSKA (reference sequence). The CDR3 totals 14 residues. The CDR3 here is CSATPNALNYEQYV. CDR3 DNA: TGCAGCGCTACCCCGAACGCACTCAACTACGAGCAGTACGTC.

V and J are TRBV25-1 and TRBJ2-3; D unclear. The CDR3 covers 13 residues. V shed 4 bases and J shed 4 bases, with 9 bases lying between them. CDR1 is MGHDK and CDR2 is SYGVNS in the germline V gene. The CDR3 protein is CASSAAVPDTQYF. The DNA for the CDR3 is TGTGCCAGCAGTGCCGCAGTACCAGATACGCAGTATTTT.

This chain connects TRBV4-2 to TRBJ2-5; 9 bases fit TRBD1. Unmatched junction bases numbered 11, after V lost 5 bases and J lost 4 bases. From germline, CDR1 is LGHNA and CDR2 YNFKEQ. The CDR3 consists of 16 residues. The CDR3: CASSGAQGQGGETQYF. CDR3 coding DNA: TGTGCCAGCAGCGGGGCACAGGGACAGGGAGGAGAGACCCAGTACTTC.

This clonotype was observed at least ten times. The CDR3 sequence is CASSLGFLTRQGAKNIQYF. The DNA of the CDR3 is TGTGCCAGCAGCTTAGGATTTCTGACGCGACAGGGGGCCAAAAACATTCAGTACTTC. The chain has TRBV7-8 and TRBJ2-4, with 8 bases identical to TRBD1. Germline-derived CDR1 and CDR2 are SGHVS and FQNEAQ. There are 19 residues in the CDR3. Trimming removed 1 base from V and 1 base from J; junction bases left unmatched: 12.

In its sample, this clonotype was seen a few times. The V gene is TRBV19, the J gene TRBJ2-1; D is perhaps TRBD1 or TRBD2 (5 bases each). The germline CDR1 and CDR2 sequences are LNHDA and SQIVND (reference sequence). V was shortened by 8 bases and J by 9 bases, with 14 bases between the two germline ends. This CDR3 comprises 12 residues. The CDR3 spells CASRDLDTEQFF. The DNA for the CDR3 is TGTGCCAGTCGGGACCTAGATACTGAGCAGTTCTTC.

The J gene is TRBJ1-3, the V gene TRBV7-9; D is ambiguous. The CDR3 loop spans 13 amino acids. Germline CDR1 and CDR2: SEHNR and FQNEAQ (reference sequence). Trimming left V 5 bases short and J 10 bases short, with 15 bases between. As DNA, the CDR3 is TGTGCCAGCAGCCTTGACATGGTTTGGACCATATATTTT. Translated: CASSLDMVWTIYF.

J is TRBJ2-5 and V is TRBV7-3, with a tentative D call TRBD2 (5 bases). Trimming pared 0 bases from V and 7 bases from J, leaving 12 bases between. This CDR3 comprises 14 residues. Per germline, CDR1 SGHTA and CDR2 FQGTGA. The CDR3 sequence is CASSLTGQAGTQYF. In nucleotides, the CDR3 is TGTGCCAGCAGCTTAACAGGGCAGGCGGGGACCCAGTACTTC.

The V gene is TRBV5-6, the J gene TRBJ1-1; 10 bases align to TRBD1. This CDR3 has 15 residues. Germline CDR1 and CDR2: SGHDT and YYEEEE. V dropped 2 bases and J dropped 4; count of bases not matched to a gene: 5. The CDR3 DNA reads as TGTGCCAGCAGCTTAATAGACAGGGGGCTCACTGAAGCTTTCTTT. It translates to CASSLIDRGLTEAFF.

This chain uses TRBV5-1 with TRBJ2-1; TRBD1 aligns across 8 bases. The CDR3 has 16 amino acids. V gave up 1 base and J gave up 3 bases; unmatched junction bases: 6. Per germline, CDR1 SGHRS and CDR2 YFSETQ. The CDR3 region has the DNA TGCGCCAGCAGCTTGCTTACAGGGGGGCTCTACAATGAGCAGTTCTTC. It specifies CASSLLTGGLYNEQFF.

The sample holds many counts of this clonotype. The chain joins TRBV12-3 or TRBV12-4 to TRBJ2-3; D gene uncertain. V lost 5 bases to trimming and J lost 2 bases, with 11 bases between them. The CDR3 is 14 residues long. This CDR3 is CASSPPMYTDTQYF. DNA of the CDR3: TGTGCCAGCAGTCCTCCTATGTACACAGATACGCAGTATTTT.